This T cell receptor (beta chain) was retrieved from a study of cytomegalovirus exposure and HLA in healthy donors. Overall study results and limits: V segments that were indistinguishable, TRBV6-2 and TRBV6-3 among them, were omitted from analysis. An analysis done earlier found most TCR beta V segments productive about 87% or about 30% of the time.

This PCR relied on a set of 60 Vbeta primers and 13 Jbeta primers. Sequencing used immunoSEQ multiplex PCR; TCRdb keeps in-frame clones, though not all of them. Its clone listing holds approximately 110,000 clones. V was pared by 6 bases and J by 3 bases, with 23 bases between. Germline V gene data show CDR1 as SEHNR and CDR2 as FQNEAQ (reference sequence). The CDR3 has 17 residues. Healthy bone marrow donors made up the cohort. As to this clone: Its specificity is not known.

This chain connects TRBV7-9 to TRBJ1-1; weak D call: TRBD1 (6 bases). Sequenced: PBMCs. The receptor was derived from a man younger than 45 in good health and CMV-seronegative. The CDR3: CASRPPGHGFLDTEAFF. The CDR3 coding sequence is TGTGCCAGCAGACCCCCGGGACACGGTTTTTTGGACACTGAAGCTTTCTTT.